The rows below give T cell receptor beta chains drawn from one sample of a study of T cells in Graves' hyperthyroidism and ophthalmopathy. TCRdb re-called the multiplex PCR reads with MiXCR, one entry per CDR3 protein. The sample lists about 130,000 distinct CDR3 sequences; over 20% were seen once. The material sequenced was blood. The receptors were gathered from a woman between 45 and 60 years old with Graves' hyperthyroidism that later progressed to Graves' ophthalmopathy. CDR3s include the opening cysteine and the closing phenylalanine or tryptophan. D genes are given only for firm matches. Only part of the rows carry a size: once, few, many, or a class if the clone is expanded.

v_call	d_call	clone_size	j_call	cdr3_aa	cdr3_nt
TRBV28	-	many	TRBJ1-4	CASSLSGYINEKLFF	TGTGCCAGCAGTTTATCAGGGTATATTAATGAAAAACTGTTTTTT
TRBV5-1	TRBD2	-	TRBJ2-7	CASSSGGSKDEQYF	TGCGCCAGCAGCTCGGGAGGCTCGAAGGACGAGCAGTACTTC
TRBV9	TRBD2	-	TRBJ2-1	CASSAKRGGNNEQFF	TGTGCCAGCAGCGCCAAGCGGGGGGGGAACAATGAGCAGTTCTTC
TRBV6-1	-	-	TRBJ2-5	CASIRLGAGETQYF	TGTGCCAGCATAAGGTTGGGCGCGGGTGAGACCCAGTACTTC
TRBV6-2/TRBV6-3	-	once	TRBJ1-2	CASSRDPDYGYTF	TGTGCCAGCAGTAGGGACCCTGACTATGGCTACACCTTC
TRBV25-1	-	many	TRBJ1-1	CASSPRTVNTEAFF	TGTGCCAGCAGCCCGCGTACCGTGAACACTGAAGCTTTCTTT
TRBV7-2	TRBD2	-	TRBJ2-7	CASSRGSPHEQYF	TGTGCCAGCAGCCGCGGGAGCCCGCACGAGCAGTACTTC
TRBV6-2/TRBV6-3	TRBD2	-	TRBJ2-1	CASSSPAGGRGFF	TGTGCCAGCAGTTCTCCAGCGGGGGGCCGGGGGTTCTTC
TRBV6-1	TRBD2	many	TRBJ2-7	CASYGKRGSETYEQYF	TGTGCCAGCTATGGAAAACGCGGGAGTGAAACCTACGAGCAGTACTTC
TRBV29-1	-	few	TRBJ2-3	CSVEAGAMADTQYF	TGCAGCGTTGAGGCAGGGGCCATGGCAGATACGCAGTATTTT
TRBV6-2/TRBV6-3	TRBD2	-	TRBJ2-1	CASSKGLAGQDNEQFF	TGTGCCAGCAGTAAGGGACTAGCGGGGCAAGACAATGAGCAGTTCTTC
TRBV28	-	-	TRBJ1-2	CASSFNRNYGYTF	TGTGCCAGCAGTTTTAACCGGAACTATGGCTACACCTTC
TRBV19	-	-	TRBJ1-2	CASSIDRGVGSGYTF	TGTGCCAGTAGTATAGATCGAGGGGTCGGGAGTGGCTACACCTTC
TRBV20-1	-	few	TRBJ1-2	CSAEGALNGYTF	TGCAGTGCGGAGGGCGCCCTGAATGGCTACACCTTC
TRBV5-1	TRBD2	-	TRBJ2-2	CASSLGVAGVTGGLFF	TGCGCCAGCAGCTTGGGGGTAGCGGGAGTCACCGGGGGGCTGTTTTTT
TRBV20-1	-	-	TRBJ2-7	CSARGPSSYEQYF	TGCAGTGCTAGAGGACCGAGCTCCTACGAGCAGTACTTC
TRBV20-1	-	many	TRBJ2-1	CSASEHHSFNEQFF	TGCAGTGCTAGTGAACACCACTCCTTCAATGAGCAGTTCTTC